This TCR beta chain is drawn from a study of T cell responses to AZD1222 COVID-19 vaccine. Study details: Pooling of second doses given at about 4 or about 12 weeks was done.

The study's findings and limits: Females made up more of the donors, who were largely white British, and clonal diversity may have come out too low.

The assay was immunoSEQ multiplex PCR, and TCRdb's table has in-frame clones only and misses some. The sample includes 80,000 or so clones, nearly 90% of them seen just once. Worth noting for this clone: The antigen is unknown.

The specimen was peripheral blood, collected on day 0 of AZD1222 vaccination. The TCR was taken from an adult in good health.

CDR3 coding DNA: TGTGCCAGCAGTTTATTCACAGGGACGGGCGGGGAGCTGTTTTTT. This translates into CASSLFTGTGGELFF. The chain combines TRBV27 with TRBJ2-2, with D possibly being TRBD1 (6 bases). V lost 1 base and J 7 bases, leaving 13 bases between the germline ends. The length of the CDR3 is 15 residues. Germline V gives CDR1 MNHEY, CDR2 SMNVEV (reference sequence).